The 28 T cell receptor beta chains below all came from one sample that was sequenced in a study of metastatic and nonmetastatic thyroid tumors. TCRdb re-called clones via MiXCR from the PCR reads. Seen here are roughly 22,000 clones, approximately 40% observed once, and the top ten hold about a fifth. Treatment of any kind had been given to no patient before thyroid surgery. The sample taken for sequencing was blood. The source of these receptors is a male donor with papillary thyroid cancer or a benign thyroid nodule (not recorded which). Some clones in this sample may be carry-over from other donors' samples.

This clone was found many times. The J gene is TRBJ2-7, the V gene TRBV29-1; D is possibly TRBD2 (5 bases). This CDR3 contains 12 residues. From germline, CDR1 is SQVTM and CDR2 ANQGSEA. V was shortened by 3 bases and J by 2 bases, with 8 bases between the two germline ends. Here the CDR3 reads CSVDAGTYEQYF. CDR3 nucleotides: TGCAGCGTTGACGCCGGGACCTACGAGCAGTACTTC.

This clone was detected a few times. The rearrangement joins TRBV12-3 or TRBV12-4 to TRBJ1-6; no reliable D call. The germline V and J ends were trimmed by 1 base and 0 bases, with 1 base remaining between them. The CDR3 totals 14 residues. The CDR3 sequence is CASSLGSYNSPLHF. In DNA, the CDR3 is TGTGCCAGCAGTTTAGGCTCCTATAATTCACCCCTCCACTTT.

CDR3 sequence (DNA): TGTGCCAGCAGTTTCGCAGGCTCCTACGAGCAGTACTTC. Encoded protein: CASSFAGSYEQYF. The J gene is TRBJ2-7, the V gene TRBV6-1; D is unresolved. V dropped 5 bases and J dropped 0 bases, with 8 bases sitting between them. The CDR3 length is 13 residues. CDR1 MNHNS and CDR2 SASEGT come from the germline V gene.

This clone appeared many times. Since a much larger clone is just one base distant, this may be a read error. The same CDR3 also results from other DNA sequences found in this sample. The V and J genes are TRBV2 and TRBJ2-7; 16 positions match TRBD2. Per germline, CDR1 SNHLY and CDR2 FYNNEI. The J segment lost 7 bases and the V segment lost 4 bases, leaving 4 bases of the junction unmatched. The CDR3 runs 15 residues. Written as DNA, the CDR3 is TGTGCCAGCAGTGGGGGACTAGCGGGAGGGCAGGAGCAGTACTTC. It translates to CASSGGLAGGQEQYF.

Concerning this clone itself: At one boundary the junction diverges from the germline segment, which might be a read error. The CDR3 bases are TGTGCCAGCAGCGTAGCCCCTGATGGAGACACCATATATTTT. Protein: CASSVAPDGDTIYF. The chain has TRBV9 and TRBJ1-3; no firm D call. This CDR3 region has 14 residues. From germline, CDR1 is SGDLS and CDR2 YYNGEE.

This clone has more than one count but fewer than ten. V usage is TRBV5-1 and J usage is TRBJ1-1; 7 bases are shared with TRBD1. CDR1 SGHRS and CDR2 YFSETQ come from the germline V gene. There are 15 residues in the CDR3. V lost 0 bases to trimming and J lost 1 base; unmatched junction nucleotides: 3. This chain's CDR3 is CASSLGQGSNTEAFF. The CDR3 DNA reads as TGCGCCAGCAGCTTGGGACAGGGCTCGAACACTGAAGCTTTCTTT.

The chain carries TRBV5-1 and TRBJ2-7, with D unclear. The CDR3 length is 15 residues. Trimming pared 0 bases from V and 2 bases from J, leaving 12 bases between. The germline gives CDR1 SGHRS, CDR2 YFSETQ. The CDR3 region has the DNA TGCGCCAGCAGCTTGGTGGCATCCCCCCCCTACGAGCAGTACTTC. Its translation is CASSLVASPPYEQYF.

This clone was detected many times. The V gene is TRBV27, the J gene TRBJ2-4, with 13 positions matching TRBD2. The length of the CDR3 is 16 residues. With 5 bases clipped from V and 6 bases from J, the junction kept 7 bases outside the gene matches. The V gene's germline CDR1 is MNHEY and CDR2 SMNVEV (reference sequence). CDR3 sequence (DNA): TGTGCCAGCAGTGCCCGACTAGCGGGAGGCAGAAACATTCAGTACTTC. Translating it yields CASSARLAGGRNIQYF.

The CDR3 is CASSFVTENQPQHF. CDR3 bases: TGTGCCAGCAGCTTTGTCACAGAAAATCAGCCCCAGCATTTT. The genes are TRBV7-9 and TRBJ1-5; D uncertain. The CDR3 is made up of 14 amino acids. V lost 3 bases and J lost 4, with 10 bases in between. Germline lookup yields CDR1 SEHNR and CDR2 FQNEAQ (reference sequence).

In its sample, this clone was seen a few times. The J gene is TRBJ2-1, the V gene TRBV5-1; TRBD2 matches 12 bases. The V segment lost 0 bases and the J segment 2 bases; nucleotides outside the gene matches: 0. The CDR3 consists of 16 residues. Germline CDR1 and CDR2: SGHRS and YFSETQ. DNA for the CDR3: TGCGCCAGCAGCTTGGGGACTAGCGGGACCTACAATGAGCAGTTCTTC. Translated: CASSLGTSGTYNEQFF.

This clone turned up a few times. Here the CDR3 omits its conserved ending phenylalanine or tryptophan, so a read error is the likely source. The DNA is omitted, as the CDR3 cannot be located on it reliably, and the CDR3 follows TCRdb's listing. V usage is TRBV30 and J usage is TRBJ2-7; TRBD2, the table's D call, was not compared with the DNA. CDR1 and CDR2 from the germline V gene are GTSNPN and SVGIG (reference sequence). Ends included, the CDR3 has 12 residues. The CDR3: CAWSLPSGSTCS.

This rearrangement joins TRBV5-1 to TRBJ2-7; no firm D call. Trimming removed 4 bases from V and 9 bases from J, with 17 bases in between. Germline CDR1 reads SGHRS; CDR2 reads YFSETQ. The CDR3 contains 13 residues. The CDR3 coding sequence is TGCGCCAGCAGCGCCGGGCCCGAGCTAGGGCAGTACTTC. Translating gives CASSAGPELGQYF.

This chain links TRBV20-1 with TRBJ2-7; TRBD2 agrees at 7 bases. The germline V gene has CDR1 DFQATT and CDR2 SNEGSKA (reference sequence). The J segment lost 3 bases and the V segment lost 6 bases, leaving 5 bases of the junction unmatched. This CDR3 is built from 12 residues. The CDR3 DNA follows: TGCAGTGCCAACCCTAGCGGCTACGAGCAGTACTTC. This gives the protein CSANPSGYEQYF.

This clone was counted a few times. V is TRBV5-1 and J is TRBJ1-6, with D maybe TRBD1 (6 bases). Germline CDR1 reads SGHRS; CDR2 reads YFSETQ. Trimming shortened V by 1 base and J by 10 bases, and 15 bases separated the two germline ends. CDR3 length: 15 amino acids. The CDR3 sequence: CASSLPDSLGSPLHF. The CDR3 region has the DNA TGCGCCAGCAGCTTGCCGGACAGTTTGGGATCACCCCTCCACTTT.

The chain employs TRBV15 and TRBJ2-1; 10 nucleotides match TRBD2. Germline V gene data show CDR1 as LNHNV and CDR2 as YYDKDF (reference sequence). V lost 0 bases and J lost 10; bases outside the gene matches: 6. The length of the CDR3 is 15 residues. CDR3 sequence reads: CATSRDLGTSVEQFF. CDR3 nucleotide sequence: TGTGCCACCAGCAGAGACCTCGGGACTAGCGTAGAGCAGTTCTTC. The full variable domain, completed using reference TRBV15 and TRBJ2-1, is DAMVIQNPRYQVTQFGKPVTLSCSQTLNHNVMYWYQQKSSQAPKLLFHYYDKDFNNEADTPDNFQSRRPNTSFCFLDIRSPGLGDTAMYLCATSRDLGTSVEQFFGPGTRLTVL.

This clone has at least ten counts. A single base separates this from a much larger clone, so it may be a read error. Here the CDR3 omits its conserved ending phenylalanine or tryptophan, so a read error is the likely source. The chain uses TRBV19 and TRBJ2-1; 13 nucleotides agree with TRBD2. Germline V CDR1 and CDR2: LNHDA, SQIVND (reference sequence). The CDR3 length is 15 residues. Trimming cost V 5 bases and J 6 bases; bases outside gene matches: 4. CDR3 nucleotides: TGTGCCAGTAGTCGGACTAGCGGGAGTTTCAATGAGCAGTTCGTC. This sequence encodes CASSRTSGSFNEQFV.

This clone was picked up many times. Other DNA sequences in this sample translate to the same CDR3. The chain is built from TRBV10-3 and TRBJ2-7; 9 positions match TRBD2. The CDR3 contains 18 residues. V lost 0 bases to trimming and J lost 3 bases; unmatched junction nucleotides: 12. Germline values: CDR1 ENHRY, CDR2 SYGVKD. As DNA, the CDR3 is TGTGCCATCAGTGAGTCGGGGCTAGCGGGGATCAGACGCTACGAGCAGTACTTC. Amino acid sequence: CAISESGLAGIRRYEQYF.

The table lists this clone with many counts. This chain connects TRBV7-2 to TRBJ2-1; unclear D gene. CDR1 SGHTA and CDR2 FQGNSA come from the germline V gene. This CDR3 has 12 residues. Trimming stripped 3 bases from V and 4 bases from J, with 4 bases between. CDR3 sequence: CASSFAYNEQFF. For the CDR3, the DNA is TGTGCCAGCAGCTTCGCGTACAATGAGCAGTTCTTC.

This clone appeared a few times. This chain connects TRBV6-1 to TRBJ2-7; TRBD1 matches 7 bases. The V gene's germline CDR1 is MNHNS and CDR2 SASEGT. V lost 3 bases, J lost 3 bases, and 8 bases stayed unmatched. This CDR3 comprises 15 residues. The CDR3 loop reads CASSDPGQWLYEQYF. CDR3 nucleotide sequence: TGTGCCAGCAGTGACCCGGGACAGTGGCTCTACGAGCAGTACTTC.

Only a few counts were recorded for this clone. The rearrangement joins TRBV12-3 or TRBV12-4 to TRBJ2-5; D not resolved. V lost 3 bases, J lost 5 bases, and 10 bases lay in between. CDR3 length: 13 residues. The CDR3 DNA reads TGTGCCAGCAGTTTCCGTCAGGTCGAGACCCAGTACTTC. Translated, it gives CASSFRQVETQYF.

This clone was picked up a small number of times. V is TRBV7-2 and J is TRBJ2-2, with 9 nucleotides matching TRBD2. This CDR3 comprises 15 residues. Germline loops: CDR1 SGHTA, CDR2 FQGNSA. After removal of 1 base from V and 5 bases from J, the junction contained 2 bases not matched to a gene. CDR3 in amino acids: CASSLGAGGTGELFF. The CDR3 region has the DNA TGTGCCAGCAGCTTAGGCGCGGGAGGGACCGGGGAGCTGTTTTTT.

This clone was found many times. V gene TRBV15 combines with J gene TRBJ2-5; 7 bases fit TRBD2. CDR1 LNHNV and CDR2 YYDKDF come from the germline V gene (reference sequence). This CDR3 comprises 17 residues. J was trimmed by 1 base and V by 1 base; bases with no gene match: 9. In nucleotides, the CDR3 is TGTGCCACCAGCAGAGGGGAGCGGGCGGGAGCCCAAGAGACCCAGTACTTC. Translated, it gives CATSRGERAGAQETQYF.

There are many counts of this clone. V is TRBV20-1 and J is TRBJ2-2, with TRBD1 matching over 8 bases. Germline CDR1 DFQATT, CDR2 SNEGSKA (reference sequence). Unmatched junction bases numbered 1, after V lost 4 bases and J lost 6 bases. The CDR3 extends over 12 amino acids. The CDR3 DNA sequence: TGCAGTGCTACACAGGGGGCCGGGGAGCTGTTTTTT. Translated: CSATQGAGELFF.

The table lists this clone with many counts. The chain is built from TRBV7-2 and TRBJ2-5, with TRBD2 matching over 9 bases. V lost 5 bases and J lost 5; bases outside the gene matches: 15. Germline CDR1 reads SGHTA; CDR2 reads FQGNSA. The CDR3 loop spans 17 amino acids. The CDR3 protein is CASSLWTVAGVGETQYF. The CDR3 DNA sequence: TGTGCCAGCAGCCTATGGACGGTAGCGGGAGTGGGGGAGACCCAGTACTTC.

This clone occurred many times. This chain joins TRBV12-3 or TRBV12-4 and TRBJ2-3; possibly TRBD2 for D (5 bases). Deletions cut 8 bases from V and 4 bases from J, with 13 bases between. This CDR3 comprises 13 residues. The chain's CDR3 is CASGRLGADTQYF. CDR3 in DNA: TGTGCCAGCGGGAGACTGGGCGCAGATACGCAGTATTTT.

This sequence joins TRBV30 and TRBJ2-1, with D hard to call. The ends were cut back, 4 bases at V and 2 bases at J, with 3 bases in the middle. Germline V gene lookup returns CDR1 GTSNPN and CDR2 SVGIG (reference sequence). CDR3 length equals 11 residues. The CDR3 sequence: CAWTAYNEQFF. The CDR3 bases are TGTGCCTGGACCGCCTACAATGAGCAGTTCTTC.

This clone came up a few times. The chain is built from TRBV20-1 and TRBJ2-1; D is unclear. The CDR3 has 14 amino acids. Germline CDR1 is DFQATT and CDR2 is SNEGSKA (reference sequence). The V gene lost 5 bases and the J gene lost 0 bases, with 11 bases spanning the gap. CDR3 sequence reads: CSAEGLSSYNEQFF. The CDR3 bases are TGCAGTGCTGAAGGATTGAGCTCCTACAATGAGCAGTTCTTC.

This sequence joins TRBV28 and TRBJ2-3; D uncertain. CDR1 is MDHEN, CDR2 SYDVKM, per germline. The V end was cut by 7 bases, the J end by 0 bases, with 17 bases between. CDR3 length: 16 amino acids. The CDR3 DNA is TGTGCCAGCATTTTCCCAAAGGGCTTGAGCACAGATACGCAGTATTTT. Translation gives CASIFPKGLSTDTQYF.